The 9 T cell receptor beta chains below were found in one sample sequenced in a study of T cells after somatic rescue of genetic block. The method was immunoSEQ multiplex PCR; TCRdb's version includes in-frame clones alone and lacks a portion of them. The sample shows some 15,000 clones, about three quarters of them seen only once. Sequencing was performed on peripheral blood mononuclear cells (PBMCs). The receptors stem from a boy between 5 and 17 years old.

V and J are TRBV5-1 and TRBJ2-3; 7 positions match TRBD2. The CDR3 runs 18 residues. Germline trimming cut 1 base from V and 2 bases from J; bases unmatched to any gene: 13. Germline lookup yields CDR1 SGHRS and CDR2 YFSETQ. CDR3 loop: CASSLLVRGRGDTDTQYF. Written as DNA, the CDR3 is TGCGCCAGCAGCTTGTTGGTACGCGGACGGGGGGACACAGATACGCAGTATTTT.

The rearrangement links TRBV6-5 to TRBJ2-2; the D is unclear. CDR1 and CDR2 (germline): MNHEY, SVGAGI. V was pared by 2 bases and J by 9 bases, with 10 bases between. The CDR3 has 13 amino acids. The CDR3: CASSYLHRWELFF. CDR3 coding DNA: TGTGCCAGCAGTTACCTACACCGGTGGGAGCTGTTTTTT.

This rearrangement joins TRBV28 to TRBJ2-4, with D possibly TRBD1 on 5 matching bases. Trimming cost V 4 bases and J 10 bases, with 14 bases left between them. The CDR3 length is 13 residues. The germline V gene has CDR1 MDHEN and CDR2 SYDVKM. The CDR3 DNA is TGTGCCAGCAGTTCCCAGGGTCCAGGGATTCAGTACTTC. It codes for CASSSQGPGIQYF.

This clone was found a few times. The rearrangement uses TRBV18 and TRBJ2-3, with 7 bases aligning to TRBD2. CDR1 and CDR2 from the germline V gene are KGHSH and LQKENI. This CDR3 spans 15 amino acids. V lost 0 bases, J lost 0 bases, and 0 bases stayed unmatched. CDR3 sequence reads: CASSPPSGSTDTQYF. CDR3 sequence (DNA): TGTGCCAGCTCACCACCTAGCGGGAGCACAGATACGCAGTATTTT. The full variable domain, rest sourced from reference TRBV18 and TRBJ2-3, is NAGVMQNPRHLVRRRGQEARLRCSPMKGHSHVYWYRQLPEEGLKFMVYLQKENIIDESGMPKERFSAEFPKEGPSILRIQQVVRGDSAAYFCASSPPSGSTDTQYFGPGTRLTVL.

This sequence joins TRBV5-1 and TRBJ2-3, with 8 positions matching TRBD1. The ends lost 1 base at V and 1 base at J; junction bases unmatched: 5. The CDR3 loop spans 16 amino acids. The V gene's germline CDR1 is SGHRS and CDR2 YFSETQ. The CDR3 nucleotides read TGCGCCAGCAGCTTGTTTAAGGGACAGGGCACAGATACGCAGTATTTT. This sequence encodes CASSLFKGQGTDTQYF.

This chain links TRBV5-6 with TRBJ2-5; D possibly corresponds to TRBD1 (5 bases). The CDR3 has 13 residues. With 1 base removed from V and 4 bases from J, the gap between germline ends came to 8 bases. Germline V gives CDR1 SGHDT, CDR2 YYEEEE. CDR3 coding DNA: TGTGCCAGCAGCTTGAAAAGGGGAGAGACCCAGTACTTC. As protein: CASSLKRGETQYF.

This chain uses TRBV11-2 with TRBJ2-3, with D uncertain. Germline V gives CDR1 SGHAT, CDR2 FQNNGV. The ends were cut back, 0 bases at V and 2 bases at J, with 15 bases in the middle. The CDR3 has 17 amino acids. In nucleotides, the CDR3 is TGTGCCAGCAGCTTAGACGGCCTCGCCTACTACACAGATACGCAGTATTTT. Translating gives CASSLDGLAYYTDTQYF. Variable domain in full (rest from reference TRBV11-2 and TRBJ2-3): EAGVAQSPRYKIIEKRQSVAFWCNPISGHATLYWYQQILGQGPKLLIQFQNNGVVDDSQLPKDRFSAERLKGVDSTLKIQPAKLEDSAVYLCASSLDGLAYYTDTQYFGPGTRLTVL.

This chain joins TRBV18 and TRBJ2-7; D might be TRBD2 (5 bases). Trimming took off 1 base at V and 0 bases at J, with 13 bases between the two ends. The germline gives CDR1 KGHSH, CDR2 LQKENI. The CDR3 contains 16 residues. CDR3 DNA sequence: TGTGCCAGCTCACCACGACTGGGAGTCCTCTCCTACGAGCAGTACTTC. Amino acids: CASSPRLGVLSYEQYF.

This clone was counted between two and nine times. This sample also contains other DNA sequences that code for the same CDR3. The CDR3 here is CASSGAGTSGYEQYF. For the CDR3, the DNA is TGTGCCAGTAGTGGAGCCGGGACTAGCGGGTACGAGCAGTACTTC. The chain joins TRBV19 to TRBJ2-7; 12 bases are shared with TRBD2. Germline-derived CDR1 and CDR2 are LNHDA and SQIVND (reference sequence). Trimming took 5 bases from V and 4 from J; bases not matched to a gene: 6. This CDR3 is 15 amino acids long.